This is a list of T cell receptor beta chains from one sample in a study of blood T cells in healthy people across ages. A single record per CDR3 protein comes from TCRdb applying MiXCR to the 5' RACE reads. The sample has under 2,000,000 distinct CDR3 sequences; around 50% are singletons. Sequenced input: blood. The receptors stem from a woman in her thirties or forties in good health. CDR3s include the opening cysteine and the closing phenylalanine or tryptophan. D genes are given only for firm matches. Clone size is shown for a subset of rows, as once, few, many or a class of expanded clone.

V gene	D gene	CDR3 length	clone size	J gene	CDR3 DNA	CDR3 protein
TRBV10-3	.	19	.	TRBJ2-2	TGTGCCATCAGTGAGTCTGGGTCCGGCAGGCCGCCGAACACCGGGGAGCTGTTTTTT	CAISESGSGRPPNTGELFF
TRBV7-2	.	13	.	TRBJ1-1	TGTGCCAGCAGCCCACTTTCCCCCACTGAAGCTTTCTTT	CASSPLSPTEAFF
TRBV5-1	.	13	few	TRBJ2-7	TGCGCCAGCAGCTTGGGGACAGAAGACGAGCAGTACTTC	CASSLGTEDEQYF
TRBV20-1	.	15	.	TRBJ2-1	TGCAGTGCCCCCTCCTTTGGAGGGAGTGACAATGAGCAGTTCTTC	CSAPSFGGSDNEQFF
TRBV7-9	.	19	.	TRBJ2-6	TGTGCCAGCAGCTTAGAGGTACAGCCACTACTCCCTGGGGCCAACGTCCTGACTTTC	CASSLEVQPLLPGANVLTF
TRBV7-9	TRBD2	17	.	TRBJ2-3	TGTGCCAGCAGCCCCTCCCAGACTAGCGGGGGCACAGATACGCAGTATTTT	CASSPSQTSGGTDTQYF
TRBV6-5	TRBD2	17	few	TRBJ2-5	TGTGCCAGCAGTTACTCGCAGTTGGCGGGGGGCGAGGAGACCCAGTACTTC	CASSYSQLAGGEETQYF
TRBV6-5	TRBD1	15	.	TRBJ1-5	TGTGCCAGCAGTTACGGGGACAGCGGGAATCAGCCCCAGCATTTT	CASSYGDSGNQPQHF
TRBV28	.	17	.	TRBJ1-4	TGTGCCAGCAGTTTACTCCAGGGGTCGGGAGGAGTTGAAAAACTGTTTTTT	CASSLLQGSGGVEKLFF
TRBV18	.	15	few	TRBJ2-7	TGTGCCAGCACCGAGATGGGGTACACGATTTACGAGCAGTACTTC	CASTEMGYTIYEQYF
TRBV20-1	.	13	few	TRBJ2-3	TGCAGTGCTATGGTCTCGGGGGAGGTTACGCAGTATTTT	CSAMVSGEVTQYF
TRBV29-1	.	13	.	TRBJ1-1	TGCAGCGCTGTGCGTTTGATGGACACTGAAGCTTTCTTT	CSAVRLMDTEAFF
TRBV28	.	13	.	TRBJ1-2	TGTGCCAGCAGGACGAGTTCTTTCTATGGCTACACCTTC	CASRTSSFYGYTF
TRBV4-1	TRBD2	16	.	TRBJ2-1	TGCGCCAGCAGCCAACCTAGCGGGGTGAATTACAATGAGCAGTTCTTC	CASSQPSGVNYNEQFF
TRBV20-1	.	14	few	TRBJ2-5	TGCAGTGCTAGAGATGGGGCCGAGGCTGAGACCCAGTACTTC	CSARDGAEAETQYF
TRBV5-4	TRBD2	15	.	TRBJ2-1	TGTGCCAGCAGCCCACGACTAGCGGGCGGCGATGAGCAGTTCTTC	CASSPRLAGGDEQFF
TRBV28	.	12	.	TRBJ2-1	TGTGCCAGCAGTACCCGGACCTACGAGCAGTTCTTC	CASSTRTYEQFF
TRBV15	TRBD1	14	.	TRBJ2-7	TGTGCCACCAGCAGAGGGGACAGCTCCTACGAGCAGTACTTC	CATSRGDSSYEQYF
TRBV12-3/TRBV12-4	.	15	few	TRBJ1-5	TGTGCCAGCAGACCGGGCCAGGCTAGCAATCAGCCCCAGCATTTT	CASRPGQASNQPQHF
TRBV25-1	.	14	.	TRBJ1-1	TGTGCCAGCAGTGAATACGGCAGAGACACTGAAGCTTTCTTT	CASSEYGRDTEAFF
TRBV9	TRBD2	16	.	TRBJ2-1	TGTGCCAGCAGCGTAGCTACGGGGGGACTTTACAATGAGCAGTTCTTC	CASSVATGGLYNEQFF
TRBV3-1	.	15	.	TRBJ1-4	TGTGCCAGCAGCCCGAATGAAGGAGAGGAGGAAAAACTGTTTTTT	CASSPNEGEEEKLFF
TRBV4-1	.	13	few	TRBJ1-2	TGCGCCAGCAGCCAAGATGGAACCTATGGCTACACCTTC	CASSQDGTYGYTF
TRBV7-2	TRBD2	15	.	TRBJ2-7	TGTGCCAGCGAACTAGCGGGGGGGAATTTCTACGAGCAGTACTTC	CASELAGGNFYEQYF
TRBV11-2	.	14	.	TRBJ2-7	TGTGCCAGCAACGGGGCGGCAGGACTCTACGAGCAGTACTTC	CASNGAAGLYEQYF
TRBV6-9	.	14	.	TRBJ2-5	TGTGCCAGCAGTGCAGCGGACGTAAGCGAGACCCAGTACTTC	CASSAADVSETQYF
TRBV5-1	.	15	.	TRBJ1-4	TGCGCCAGCAGCTTGGCGGCCGCCTCCGATGAAAAACTGTTTTTT	CASSLAAASDEKLFF
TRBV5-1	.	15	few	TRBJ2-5	TGCGCCAGCAGCTTGGTAGGGGAGAAACAAGAGACCCAGTACTTC	CASSLVGEKQETQYF
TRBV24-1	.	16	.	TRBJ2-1	TGTGCCACCAGTGATTACAGGTCAAGCCCCTACAATGAGCAGTTCTTC	CATSDYRSSPYNEQFF
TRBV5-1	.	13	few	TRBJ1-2	TGCGCCAGCAGCTTGACAGGGCATGATGGCTACACCTTC	CASSLTGHDGYTF
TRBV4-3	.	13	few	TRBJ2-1	TGCGCCAGCAGCCCCAGGAACGGCGATGAGCAGTTCTTC	CASSPRNGDEQFF
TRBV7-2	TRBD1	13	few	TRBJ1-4	TGTGCCAGCAGCTCGACAGGGGGTGAAAAACTGTTTTTT	CASSSTGGEKLFF
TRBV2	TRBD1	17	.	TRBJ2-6	TGTGCCAGCAGGGACGACAGGGTAGCCTCTGGGGCCAACGTCCTGACTTTC	CASRDDRVASGANVLTF
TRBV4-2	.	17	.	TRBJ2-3	TGTGCCAGCAGCCAAGTGAGTGGCGGGTCTAGCACAGATACGCAGTATTTT	CASSQVSGGSSTDTQYF
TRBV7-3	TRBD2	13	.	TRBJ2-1	TGTGCCAGCAGCTTACTTGGTAGCGGGGAGCAGTTCTTC	CASSLLGSGEQFF
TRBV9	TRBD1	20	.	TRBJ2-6	TGTGCCAGCAGCCCTCGGGACAGGGGAGTTAGTATGTCTGGGGCCAACGTCCTGACTTTC	CASSPRDRGVSMSGANVLTF
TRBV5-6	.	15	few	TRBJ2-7	TGTGCCAGCAGCTTGGTGGGGATTTCTACCTACGAGCAGTACTTC	CASSLVGISTYEQYF
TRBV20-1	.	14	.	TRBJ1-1	TGCAGTGCTAGACCCCTGGATCTAAACAATGAAACTTTCTTT	CSARPLDLNNETFF
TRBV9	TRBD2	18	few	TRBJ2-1	TGTGCCAGTAGCGCGTCCCCGGGACTAGCGTTTTCCTACAATGAGCAGTTCTTC	CASSASPGLAFSYNEQFF
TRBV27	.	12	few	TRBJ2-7	TGTGCCAGCAGTTCTACTCACAATGAGCAGTACTTC	CASSSTHNEQYF
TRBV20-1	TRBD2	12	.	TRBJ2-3	TGCAGTGGCGGGAGGGTCACAGATACGCAGTATTTT	CSGGRVTDTQYF
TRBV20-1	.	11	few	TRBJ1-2	TGCAGTGCTCCAGGGGACTATGGCTACACCTTC	CSAPGDYGYTF
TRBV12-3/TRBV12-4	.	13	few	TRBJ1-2	TGTGCCAGCAGTTCCATCCCTGTTGGTGGCTACACCTTC	CASSSIPVGGYTF
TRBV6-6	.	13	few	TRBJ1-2	TGTGCCAGCATAGGGGAGAGGGGAGGCGGCTACACCTTC	CASIGERGGGYTF
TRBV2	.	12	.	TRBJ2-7	TGTGCCAGCAGGGCCGTCACCTACGAGCAGTACTTC	CASRAVTYEQYF